This TCR beta chain stems from a study of post-analysis software for immune sequencing data. Findings and limits, study-wide: Controls had lower frequencies than patients of about 5 TRBV segments, which included TRBV5-6, TRBV5-1 and TRBV20-1.

Regarding this clonotype: What it binds is unknown.

V lost 6 bases and J lost 8; bases outside the gene matches: 6. The CDR3 consists of 14 residues. From germline, CDR1 is DFQATT and CDR2 SNEGSKA (reference sequence). Unique molecular identifiers were built into the TCR beta cDNA libraries. TCRdb ran MiXCR on the PCR reads and lists one entry per CDR3 protein. This sample has hundreds of thousands of distinct CDR3 sequences, with around 60% found just once. Input material: blood. The receptor's source is a girl between 2 and 10 years old with multiple sclerosis. This chain joins TRBV20-1 and TRBJ2-1; TRBD2 matches 14 bases. CDR3 nucleotide sequence: TGCAGTGCGATTGGACTAGCGGGGGGATATGAGCAGTTCTTC. Amino acids: CSAIGLAGGYEQFF.